One sample yielded the 22 T cell receptor beta chains listed below, sequenced in a study of cytomegalovirus exposure and HLA in healthy donors. A multiplex PCR was run with 60 Vbeta primers and 13 Jbeta primers. Produced via immunoSEQ multiplex PCR; TCRdb's table is partial and in-frame only. The sample totals approximately 120,000 clones. Sequenced material: PBMCs. The receptors come from an older woman in good health and CMV-seronegative.

The chain joins TRBV7-2 to TRBJ2-2; 11 bases match TRBD2. This CDR3 is 18 amino acids long. Germline lookup yields CDR1 SGHTA and CDR2 FQGNSA. J gave up 6 bases and V 0 bases, and 9 bases lay outside the gene matches. The CDR3 protein is CASSLARLAGGVAGELFF. The CDR3 nucleotides read TGTGCCAGCAGCTTAGCGCGGCTAGCGGGGGGTGTCGCCGGGGAGCTGTTTTTT.

This chain joins TRBV5-4 and TRBJ2-2; tentative D call: TRBD2 (6 bases). This CDR3 spans 15 amino acids. Trimming stripped 4 bases from V and 3 bases from J, with 13 bases between. CDR1 SGHNT and CDR2 YYREEE come from the germline V gene (reference sequence). As DNA, the CDR3 is TGTGCCAGCAGCCCGCCCCCGGGGGACACCGGGGAGCTGTTTTTT. Residues: CASSPPPGDTGELFF. The whole variable domain, remainder taken from reference TRBV5-4 and TRBJ2-2, is ETGVTQSPTHLIKTRGQQVTLRCSSQSGHNTVSWYQQALGQGPQFIFQYYREEENGRGNFPPRFSGLQFPNYSSELNVNALELDDSALYLCASSPPPGDTGELFFGEGSRLTVL.

V and J are TRBV5-1 and TRBJ1-4; a weak D match, TRBD1 (6 bases). Germline V CDR1 and CDR2: SGHRS, YFSETQ. CDR3 length: 14 residues. V dropped 2 bases and J dropped 8 bases, with 13 bases sitting between them. The CDR3 DNA is TGCGCCAGCAGCTTCGGCCAAGACAGGGAAAAACTGTTTTTT. Translating it yields CASSFGQDREKLFF.

CDR3 residues: CASSYSRGPGGYEQYF. Here the CDR3 DNA reads TGTGCCAGCAGTTACTCGAGAGGACCGGGGGGTTACGAGCAGTACTTC. The chain couples TRBV6-5 to TRBJ2-7; 7 positions match TRBD2. The CDR3 has 16 residues. V shed 0 bases and J 4 bases; nucleotides not matched to a gene: 9. Germline loops: CDR1 MNHEY, CDR2 SVGAGI.

The rearrangement joins TRBV2 to TRBJ1-1; a possible D gene is TRBD1 (6 bases). CDR1 is SNHLY, CDR2 FYNNEI, per germline. The CDR3 is made up of 13 amino acids. Trimming removed 4 bases at V and 3 bases at J, with 9 bases between. CDR3 DNA sequence: TGTGCCAGCAGTGGCACAGGGTACACTGAAGCTTTCTTT. It is translated as CASSGTGYTEAFF.

This sequence joins TRBV6-1 and TRBJ2-2; no clear D. V lost 3 bases to trimming and J lost 0 bases, with 8 bases between them. From germline, CDR1 is MNHNS and CDR2 SASEGT. CDR3 length: 15 residues. The CDR3 loop reads CASSEYGANTGELFF. The DNA for the CDR3 is TGTGCCAGCAGTGAGTACGGAGCGAACACCGGGGAGCTGTTTTTT.

This chain links TRBV2 with TRBJ1-1; D remains unclear. Germline V lookup: CDR1 SNHLY, CDR2 FYNNEI. The CDR3 extends over 11 amino acids. Trimming stripped 11 bases from V and 6 bases from J, with 13 bases between. Written as DNA, the CDR3 is TGTGCCGGCGACTTTGGGTCTGAAGCTTTCTTT. It translates to CAGDFGSEAFF.

The rearrangement links TRBV28 to TRBJ1-2; 9 bases map to TRBD1. The CDR3 sequence is 16 residues long. Germline V CDR1 and CDR2: MDHEN, SYDVKM. The junction had 12 bases not matched to a gene; V was cut back by 3 bases and J by 7 bases. CDR3 sequence: CASSLGGQGLKGGYTF. DNA for the CDR3: TGTGCCAGCAGTTTGGGCGGACAGGGGTTGAAGGGTGGCTACACCTTC.

V is TRBV4-1 and J is TRBJ2-5; 7 bases line up with TRBD1. CDR1 and CDR2 (germline): MGHRA, YSYEKL. V shed 4 bases, J shed 2 bases, and the junction held 7 bases outside the gene matches. The CDR3 runs to 15 residues. CDR3 nucleotides: TGCGCCAGCAGCCCTAACTGGGGACAGCAAGAGACCCAGTACTTC. Its translation: CASSPNWGQQETQYF.

The chain couples TRBV19 to TRBJ2-5, with 10 bases that match TRBD2. With 6 bases clipped from V and 4 bases from J, the junction kept 8 bases outside the gene matches. The CDR3 covers 15 residues. The V gene's germline CDR1 is LNHDA and CDR2 SQIVND (reference sequence). DNA of the CDR3: TGTGCCAGTAGCCCTGGGCCTAGCGGGAGAGAGACCCAGTACTTC. Its protein is CASSPGPSGRETQYF.

The genes are TRBV28 and TRBJ2-7; D uncertain. This CDR3 comprises 14 residues. Trimming pared 3 bases from V and 3 bases from J, leaving 12 bases between. The germline V gene encodes CDR1 MDHEN and CDR2 SYDVKM. CDR3 DNA sequence: TGTGCCAGCAGTTTGCGAGGTACCCTCTACGAGCAGTACTTC. Translated: CASSLRGTLYEQYF.

V usage is TRBV6-1 and J usage is TRBJ1-5, with D tentatively TRBD1 (5 bases). With 3 bases removed from V and 7 bases from J, the gap between germline ends came to 16 bases. The length of the CDR3 is 15 residues. Germline CDR1 reads MNHNS; CDR2 reads SASEGT. The CDR3 coding sequence is TGTGCCAGCAGTGATATTCACCGGCAGGGCCAGCCCCAGCATTTT. It translates to CASSDIHRQGQPQHF.

The chain has TRBV29-1 and TRBJ2-7, with 8 bases fitting TRBD2. The CDR3 runs 14 residues. Trimming took 5 bases from V and 3 from J; bases not matched to a gene: 9. The germline V gene has CDR1 SQVTM and CDR2 ANQGSEA. CDR3 DNA: TGCAGCGTTAAAGCGGGAGTGGTAGGCTACGAGCAGTACTTC. Translating gives CSVKAGVVGYEQYF.

The chain employs TRBV6-5 and TRBJ1-4, with a weak D call TRBD1 (6 bases). V was trimmed by 2 bases and J by 4 bases, leaving 11 bases between them. CDR3 length equals 15 residues. Germline V gene data show CDR1 as MNHEY and CDR2 as SVGAGI. This chain's CDR3 is CASSYRTDYNEKLFF. DNA for the CDR3: TGTGCCAGCAGTTACAGGACAGACTATAATGAAAAACTGTTTTTT.

V usage is TRBV28 and J usage is TRBJ1-5; TRBD1 is a possible D gene (5 bases). This CDR3 is built from 15 residues. CDR1 and CDR2 (germline): MDHEN, SYDVKM. The V and J ends lost 5 bases and 5 bases respectively, with 16 bases between them. The CDR3 is CASSAGTGKHQPQHF. CDR3 nucleotide sequence: TGTGCCAGCAGTGCCGGCACAGGAAAACATCAGCCCCAGCATTTT. Full variable domain (outside the CDR3, taken from reference TRBV28 and TRBJ1-5): DVKVTQSSRYLVKRTGEKVFLECVQDMDHENMFWYRQDPGLGLRLIYFSYDVKMKEKGDIPEGYSVSREKKERFSLILESASTNQTSMYLCASSAGTGKHQPQHFGDGTRLSIL.

This chain joins TRBV19 and TRBJ2-5; a possible D gene is TRBD2 (6 bases). The CDR3 runs 15 residues. The V gene lost 6 bases and the J gene lost 2 bases, with 16 bases spanning the gap. The germline CDR1 and CDR2 sequences are LNHDA and SQIVND (reference sequence). The CDR3, as DNA: TGTGCCAGTAGCGGGGGAAGAGGGGTACAAGAGACCCAGTACTTC. Translating gives CASSGGRGVQETQYF.

The chain employs TRBV10-3 and TRBJ2-3; D gene ambiguous. The CDR3 spans 12 residues. The germline V gene has CDR1 ENHRY and CDR2 SYGVKD. Trimming removed 0 bases from V and 6 bases from J, with 4 bases in between. The CDR3 region has the DNA TGTGCCATCAGTGAGTCACAGGATACGCAGTATTTT. This sequence encodes CAISESQDTQYF.

The chain is built from TRBV7-3 and TRBJ2-5, with 7 bases aligning to TRBD2. CDR1 is SGHTA, CDR2 FQGTGA, per germline. The CDR3 contains 14 residues. With 8 bases clipped from V and 5 bases from J, the junction kept 11 bases outside the gene matches. CDR3 DNA sequence: TGTGCCAGCGGCTCTCAAGCGGGGCTGGAGACCCAGTACTTC. This translates into CASGSQAGLETQYF. The complete variable domain, with remaining parts taken from reference TRBV7-3 and TRBJ2-5, reads GAGVSQTPSNKVTEKGKYVELRCDPISGHTALYWYRQSLGQGPEFLIYFQGTGAADDSGLPNDRFFAVRPEGSVSTLKIQRTERGDSAVYLCASGSQAGLETQYFGPGTRLLVL.

The CDR3 DNA reads as TGCAGCGTTGGAGGTTCTTCAGCGGAAGCTTTCTTT. Its translation: CSVGGSSAEAFF. The gene calls are TRBV29-1 and TRBJ1-1; D remains unclear. The V gene's germline CDR1 is SQVTM and CDR2 ANQGSEA. V was clipped by 4 bases and J by 8 bases, with 14 bases between them. The CDR3 totals 12 residues.

This rearrangement joins TRBV28 to TRBJ2-3, with D hard to call. The germline gives CDR1 MDHEN, CDR2 SYDVKM. This CDR3 is 13 amino acids long. The ends were cut back, 8 bases at V and 0 bases at J, with 9 bases in the middle. The CDR3 reads CASYSTSTDTQYF. CDR3 nucleotides: TGTGCCAGCTACAGTACTAGCACAGATACGCAGTATTTT.

V is TRBV4-2 and J is TRBJ2-3; no clear D gene. The CDR3 sequence is 18 residues long. From germline, CDR1 is LGHNA and CDR2 YNFKEQ. With 4 bases removed from V and 4 bases from J, the gap between germline ends came to 24 bases. CDR3 bases: TGTGCCAGCAGCCCGAGCAAAGCAACCTCCCGAAGCGCAGATACGCAGTATTTT. It specifies CASSPSKATSRSADTQYF.

The rearrangement uses TRBV10-3 and TRBJ1-5, with 7 nucleotides matching TRBD1. Germline V CDR1 and CDR2: ENHRY, SYGVKD. CDR3 length equals 15 residues. Trimming cost V 2 bases and J 4 bases; bases outside gene matches: 5. This CDR3 is CAISESDRVNQPQHF. CDR3 DNA sequence: TGTGCCATCAGTGAGAGTGACAGGGTAAATCAGCCCCAGCATTTT.